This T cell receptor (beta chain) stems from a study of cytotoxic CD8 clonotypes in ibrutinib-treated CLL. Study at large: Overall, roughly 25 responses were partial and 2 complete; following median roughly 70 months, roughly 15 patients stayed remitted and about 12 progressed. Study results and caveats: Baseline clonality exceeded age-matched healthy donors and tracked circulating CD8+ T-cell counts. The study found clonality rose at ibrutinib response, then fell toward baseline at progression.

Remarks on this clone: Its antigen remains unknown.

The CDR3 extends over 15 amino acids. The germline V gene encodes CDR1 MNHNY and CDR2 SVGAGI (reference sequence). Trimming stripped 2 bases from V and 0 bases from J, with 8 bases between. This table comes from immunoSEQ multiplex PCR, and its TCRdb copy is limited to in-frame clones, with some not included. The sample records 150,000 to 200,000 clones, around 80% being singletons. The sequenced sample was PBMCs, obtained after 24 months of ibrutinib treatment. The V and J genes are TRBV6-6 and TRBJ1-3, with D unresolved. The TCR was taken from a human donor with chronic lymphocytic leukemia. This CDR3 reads CASSYRVPSGNTIYF. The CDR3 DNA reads TGTGCCAGCAGTTACAGGGTACCCTCTGGAAACACCATATATTTT.